What follows is one T cell receptor beta chain and its context. The data originate from a study of response to subunit inactivated influenza vaccine. Using its own MiXCR run on the RT-PCR reads, TCRdb lists one record per CDR3 protein. This sample carries roughly 500,000 distinct CDR3 sequences, more than 15% of them seen once, and the ten largest clones take less than 4%. The sample in question was CD4+ T cells sorted from PBMCs, obtained less than 30 months after vaccination. This receptor was taken from a man between 45 and 75 years old who received an inactivated influenza vaccine.

The CDR3 is CSARWTSGRSPNEQFF. CDR3 DNA: TGCAGTGCTAGATGGACTAGCGGGAGGTCCCCGAATGAGCAGTTCTTC. The chain joins TRBV20-1 to TRBJ2-1; 14 bases line up with TRBD2. This CDR3 region has 16 residues. Germline V gene sequence: CDR1 DFQATT, CDR2 SNEGSKA (reference sequence). V lost 2 bases to trimming and J lost 7 bases; unmatched junction nucleotides: 7.